Shown below are 5 T cell receptor beta chains from a single sample sequenced in a study of shared clonotypes between healthy human individuals. Naivety among CD8 cells was defined by CD45RO negativity and positive CCR7 selection, thereby excluding terminally differentiated effector memory CD45RA+ cells. The table came from immunoSEQ multiplex PCR; TCRdb's copy has only in-frame clones and leaves some out. The profile covers millions of clones, with about 93% appearing a single time and under 2% taken by the ten largest. Source material: naive CD8+ T cells from PBMCs. Receptor source: a man between 18 and 29 years old in good health. Some clones in this sample may be carry-over from other donors' samples.

This chain links TRBV6-5 with TRBJ2-6; D is undetermined. The V gene's germline CDR1 is MNHEY and CDR2 SVGAGI. The ends were cut back, 2 bases at V and 0 bases at J, with 8 bases in the middle. The CDR3 consists of 16 residues. The DNA for the CDR3 is TGTGCCAGCAGTTACAACCAGATCTCTGGGGCCAACGTCCTGACTTTC. It yields the protein CASSYNQISGANVLTF.

The genes are TRBV7-8 and TRBJ2-7; D might be TRBD1 (5 bases). Trimming took 5 bases from V and 3 from J, leaving 14 bases between them. CDR3 length equals 14 residues. Germline V CDR1 and CDR2: SGHVS, FQNEAQ. CDR3 nucleotides: TGTGCCAGCAGCCTTAGACAGAGGCTCTACGAGCAGTACTTC. This encodes CASSLRQRLYEQYF. The full variable domain, its missing parts supplied by reference TRBV7-8 and TRBJ2-7, is GAGVSQSPRYKVAKRGQDVALRCDPISGHVSLFWYQQALGQGPEFLTYFQNEAQLDKSGLPSDRFFAERPEGSVSTLKIQRTQQEDSAVYLCASSLRQRLYEQYFGPGTRLTVT.

This sequence joins TRBV28 and TRBJ2-7; perhaps TRBD1 as D (5 bases). The CDR3 has 18 amino acids. Germline V gene data show CDR1 as MDHEN and CDR2 as SYDVKM. Trimming stripped 1 base from V and 1 base from J, with 20 bases between. In DNA form, the CDR3 reads TGTGCCAGCAGTTTATATCCCGGACACCCCTATCTATCCTACGAGCAGTACTTC. Amino acid sequence: CASSLYPGHPYLSYEQYF.

Points on this clone: This specimen includes other DNA sequences encoding the same CDR3. The CDR3 DNA sequence: TGTGCCAGCAGCGCGGGAGGGAGCTCCTACGAGCAGTACTTC. Amino acids: CASSAGGSSYEQYF. This rearrangement joins TRBV9 to TRBJ2-7, with TRBD2 identical over 8 bases. The CDR3 runs 14 residues. V was clipped by 3 bases and J by 0 bases; unmatched bases: 2. Germline lookup yields CDR1 SGDLS and CDR2 YYNGEE.

The rearrangement uses TRBV5-1 and TRBJ2-1; D ambiguous. Trimming left V 4 bases short and J 3 bases short, with 14 bases between. CDR1 and CDR2 from the germline V gene are SGHRS and YFSETQ. The CDR3 extends over 15 amino acids. As DNA, the CDR3 is TGCGCCAGCAGCCCCGACGAGCTGGGCTACAATGAGCAGTTCTTC. It codes for CASSPDELGYNEQFF.